The T cell receptor (beta chain) described here comes from a study of shared clonotypes between healthy human individuals. On ten immunoSEQ deep assay plates, unsorted PBMC DNA was sequenced. Sequencing used immunoSEQ multiplex PCR; TCRdb keeps in-frame clones, though not all of them. The sample includes 400,000 to 600,000 clones, about 80% of them seen just once. The sample was PBMCs. The sequence derives from a woman between 40 and 50 years old in good health. Some clones in this sample may be carry-over from other donors' samples.

The CDR3 bases are TGCGCCAGCAGCCCCACGCCGGGGTTCCAAGAGACCCAGTACTTC. This sequence encodes CASSPTPGFQETQYF. The V gene is TRBV5-1, the J gene TRBJ2-5, with D perhaps matching TRBD2 (5 bases). The CDR3 loop spans 15 amino acids. The germline CDR1 and CDR2 sequences are SGHRS and YFSETQ. V lost 4 bases and J 1 base, leaving 14 bases between the germline ends.